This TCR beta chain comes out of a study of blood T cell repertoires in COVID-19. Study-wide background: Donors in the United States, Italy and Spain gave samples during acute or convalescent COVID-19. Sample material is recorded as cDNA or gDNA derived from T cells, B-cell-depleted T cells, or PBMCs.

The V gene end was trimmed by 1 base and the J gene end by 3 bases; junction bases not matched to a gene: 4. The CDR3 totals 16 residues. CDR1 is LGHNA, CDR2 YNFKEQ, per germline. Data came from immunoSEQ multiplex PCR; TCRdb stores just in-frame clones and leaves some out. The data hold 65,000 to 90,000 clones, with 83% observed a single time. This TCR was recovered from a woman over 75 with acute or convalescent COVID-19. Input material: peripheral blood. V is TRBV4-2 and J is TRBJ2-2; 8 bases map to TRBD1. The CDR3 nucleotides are TGTGCCAGCAGCCAAGCAGGGGGCGGCCACACCGGGGAGCTGTTTTTT. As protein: CASSQAGGGHTGELFF.